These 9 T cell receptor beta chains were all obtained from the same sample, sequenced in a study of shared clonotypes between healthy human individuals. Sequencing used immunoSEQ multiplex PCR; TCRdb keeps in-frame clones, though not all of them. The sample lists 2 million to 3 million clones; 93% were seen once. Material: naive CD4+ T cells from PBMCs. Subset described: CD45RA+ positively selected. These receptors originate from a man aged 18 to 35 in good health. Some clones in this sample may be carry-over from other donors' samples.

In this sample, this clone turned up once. The CDR3 DNA follows: TGTGCCGTCGCCTGGGACTATGGCTACACCTTC. Translated: CAVAWDYGYTF. The chain recombines TRBV6-5 with TRBJ1-2; D gene uncertain. Trimming left V 11 bases short and J 3 bases short, with 10 bases between. Germline values: CDR1 MNHEY, CDR2 SVGAGI. This CDR3 has 11 amino acids.

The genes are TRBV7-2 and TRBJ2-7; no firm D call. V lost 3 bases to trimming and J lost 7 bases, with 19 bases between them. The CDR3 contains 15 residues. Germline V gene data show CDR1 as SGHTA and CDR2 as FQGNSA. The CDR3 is CASSFPLGSLWEQYF. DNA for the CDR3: TGTGCCAGCAGCTTTCCCTTAGGTAGCCTCTGGGAGCAGTACTTC.

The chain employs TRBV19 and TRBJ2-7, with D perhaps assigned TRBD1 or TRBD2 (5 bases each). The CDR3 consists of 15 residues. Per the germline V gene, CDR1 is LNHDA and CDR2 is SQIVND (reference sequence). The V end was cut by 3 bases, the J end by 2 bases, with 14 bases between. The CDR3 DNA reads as TGTGCCAGTAGTATCCCGGGGCACTTAACCTACGAGCAGTACTTC. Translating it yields CASSIPGHLTYEQYF.

CDR3 nucleotide sequence: TGCAGCGGCAGGGCCGACTACAATGAGCAGTTCTTC. It yields the protein CSGRADYNEQFF. V gene TRBV29-1 combines with J gene TRBJ2-1, with TRBD1 as a possible D gene (5 bases). V lost 7 bases and J 3 bases, leaving 10 bases between the germline ends. The CDR3 contains 12 residues. Germline V gives CDR1 SQVTM, CDR2 ANQGSEA.

CDR3 amino acids: CASSPTGIPRLEAFF. Here the CDR3 DNA reads TGTGCCAGTAGTCCTACGGGAATCCCCCGGCTTGAAGCTTTCTTT. The chain employs TRBV19 and TRBJ1-1; no clear D. This CDR3 is 15 amino acids long. Between the trimmed V and J ends, which lost 5 bases and 7 bases, there was a span of 20 bases. Germline CDR1 is LNHDA and CDR2 is SQIVND (reference sequence).

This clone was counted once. Here the CDR3 reads CASSYRVPAETQYF. The CDR3 nucleotides read TGTGCCAGCAGTTACAGGGTCCCAGCGGAGACCCAGTACTTC. The gene calls are TRBV28 and TRBJ2-5; TRBD1 is a possible D gene (6 bases). CDR3 length: 14 amino acids. CDR1 MDHEN and CDR2 SYDVKM come from the germline V gene. V was cut by 4 bases and J by 5 bases, with 14 bases left in between.

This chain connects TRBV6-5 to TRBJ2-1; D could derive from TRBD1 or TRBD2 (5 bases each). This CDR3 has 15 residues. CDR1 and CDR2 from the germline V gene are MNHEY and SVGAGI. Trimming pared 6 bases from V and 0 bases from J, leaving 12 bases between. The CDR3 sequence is CASSGADLSYNEQFF. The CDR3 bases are TGTGCCAGCAGCGGGGCTGATCTCTCCTACAATGAGCAGTTCTTC.

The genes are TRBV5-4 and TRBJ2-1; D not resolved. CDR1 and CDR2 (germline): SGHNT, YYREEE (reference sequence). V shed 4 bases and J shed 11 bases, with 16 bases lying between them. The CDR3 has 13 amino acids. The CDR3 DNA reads TGTGCCAGCAGCACAAAAGGGCAGGCTAAGCAGTTCTTC. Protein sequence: CASSTKGQAKQFF. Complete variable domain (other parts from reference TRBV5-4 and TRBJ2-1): ETGVTQSPTHLIKTRGQQVTLRCSSQSGHNTVSWYQQALGQGPQFIFQYYREEENGRGNFPPRFSGLQFPNYSSELNVNALELDDSALYLCASSTKGQAKQFFGPGTRLTVL.

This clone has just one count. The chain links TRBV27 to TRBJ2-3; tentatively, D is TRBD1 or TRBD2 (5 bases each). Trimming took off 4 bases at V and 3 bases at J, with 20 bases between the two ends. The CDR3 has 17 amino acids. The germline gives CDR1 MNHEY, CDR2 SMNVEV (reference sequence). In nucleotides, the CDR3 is TGTGCCAGCAGTTCACAACGGGACCCCAGAGGGACAGATACGCAGTATTTT. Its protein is CASSSQRDPRGTDTQYF.